This T cell receptor beta chain was retrieved from a study of chemoradiotherapy in HPV16-positive cancers. Study observations and caveats: Candidate HPV-specific clones and E7-related TCR motifs grew in tumor during treatment.

A note on this clone: What it recognizes is unknown.

Over chemoradiotherapy, repertoires were sampled more than once. The V gene's germline CDR1 is MNHNS and CDR2 SASEGT. The ends were cut back, 4 bases at V and 2 bases at J, with 11 bases in the middle. CDR3 length: 15 amino acids. Repertoires were generated with immunoSEQ multiplex PCR, while TCRdb's copy carries only in-frame clones and drops some. Of some 2,400 clones in the sample, roughly 87% were seen once. The sequences come from tumor tissue, collected from a patient who underwent chemoradiotherapy. The sequence derives from a human donor with HPV-associated anogenital cancer. This rearrangement joins TRBV6-1 to TRBJ2-2; no clear D. The CDR3 DNA is TGTGCCAGCAGTGTCGTAACAGTTAACACCGGGGAGCTGTTTTTT. Protein sequence: CASSVVTVNTGELFF.